This is a list of T cell receptor beta chains from one sample in a study of T-cell memory formation after mild COVID-19. TCRdb re-called the 5' RACE reads with MiXCR, one entry per CDR3 protein. This table has about 400,000 distinct CDR3 sequences, 14% appearing once. The sample comprised PBMCs or a T cell subset sorted from them (not recorded which). All receptors come from a man between 18 and 35 years old who had mild COVID-19 (a few samples of this study predate the infection). Cell type and time point are not known. Both conserved end residues are part of each CDR3. The order of the fields is clone size, D gene, V gene, J gene, CDR3 DNA, CDR3 protein. D genes are given only for firm matches. The listing skips clone size in some rows; elsewhere it reads once, few, many or a size class.

abundance: few
d_gene: TRBD1
v_gene: TRBV20-1
j_gene: TRBJ1-2
CDR3nt: TGCAGTGCTAGAGTTGACAGGGGAGGAGGCTACACCTTC
CDR3aa: CSARVDRGGGYTF

abundance: few
d_gene: NA
v_gene: TRBV5-1
j_gene: TRBJ1-1
CDR3nt: TGCGCCAGCAGCTTGGTACTTACAGGGCGGAACACTGAAGCTTTCTTT
CDR3aa: CASSLVLTGRNTEAFF

abundance: few
d_gene: NA
v_gene: TRBV29-1
j_gene: TRBJ2-1
CDR3nt: TGCAGCGTTGAAATGGTAGACCCAGCTTTTAATGAGCAGTTCTTC
CDR3aa: CSVEMVDPAFNEQFF

abundance: few
d_gene: NA
v_gene: TRBV12-3/TRBV12-4
j_gene: TRBJ2-5
CDR3nt: TGTGCCAGCAGTTTAGGAATTCCGACCCAGTACTTC
CDR3aa: CASSLGIPTQYF

abundance: NA
d_gene: NA
v_gene: TRBV6-2/TRBV6-3
j_gene: TRBJ1-2
CDR3nt: TGTGCCAGCAGTTACCCGTTCTATGGCTACACCTTC
CDR3aa: CASSYPFYGYTF

abundance: many
d_gene: TRBD2
v_gene: TRBV4-1
j_gene: TRBJ2-2
CDR3nt: TGCGCCAGCAGCCTATCAGGGCGCCTAGCGGGAGCCGGGGAGCTGTTTTTT
CDR3aa: CASSLSGRLAGAGELFF

abundance: few
d_gene: NA
v_gene: TRBV28
j_gene: TRBJ2-3
CDR3nt: TGTGCCAGCAGTTTCAGTGAGGGGGCGCAGTATTTT
CDR3aa: CASSFSEGAQYF

abundance: NA
d_gene: TRBD2
v_gene: TRBV3-1
j_gene: TRBJ2-5
CDR3nt: TGTGCCAGCAGCCCGGGGACTAGCGGGGTGCAAGAGACCCAGTACTTC
CDR3aa: CASSPGTSGVQETQYF

abundance: few
d_gene: NA
v_gene: TRBV20-1
j_gene: TRBJ1-3
CDR3nt: TGCAGTGCTAGAGGTCCCCTCTCTGGAAACACCATATATTTT
CDR3aa: CSARGPLSGNTIYF

abundance: NA
d_gene: NA
v_gene: TRBV24-1
j_gene: TRBJ2-6
CDR3nt: TGTGCCACCAGTCCCGATTGGGGGGCGCGCCGCTCTGGGGCCAACGTCCTGACTTTC
CDR3aa: CATSPDWGARRSGANVLTF

abundance: few
d_gene: NA
v_gene: TRBV20-1
j_gene: TRBJ2-1
CDR3nt: TGCAGTGCTAGAGATGGGTCGAAAAAGGGCAATGAGCAGTTCTTC
CDR3aa: CSARDGSKKGNEQFF

abundance: NA
d_gene: NA
v_gene: TRBV3-1
j_gene: TRBJ2-4
CDR3nt: TGTGCCAGCAGCCAAGATAAGGGGGGCCGTACCAAAAACATTCAGTACTTC
CDR3aa: CASSQDKGGRTKNIQYF

abundance: many
d_gene: TRBD2
v_gene: TRBV5-1
j_gene: TRBJ2-1
CDR3nt: TGCGCCAGCAGCTTGAGTAGGCTAGCGGGGCCCCACGGGGATGAGCAGTTCTTC
CDR3aa: CASSLSRLAGPHGDEQFF